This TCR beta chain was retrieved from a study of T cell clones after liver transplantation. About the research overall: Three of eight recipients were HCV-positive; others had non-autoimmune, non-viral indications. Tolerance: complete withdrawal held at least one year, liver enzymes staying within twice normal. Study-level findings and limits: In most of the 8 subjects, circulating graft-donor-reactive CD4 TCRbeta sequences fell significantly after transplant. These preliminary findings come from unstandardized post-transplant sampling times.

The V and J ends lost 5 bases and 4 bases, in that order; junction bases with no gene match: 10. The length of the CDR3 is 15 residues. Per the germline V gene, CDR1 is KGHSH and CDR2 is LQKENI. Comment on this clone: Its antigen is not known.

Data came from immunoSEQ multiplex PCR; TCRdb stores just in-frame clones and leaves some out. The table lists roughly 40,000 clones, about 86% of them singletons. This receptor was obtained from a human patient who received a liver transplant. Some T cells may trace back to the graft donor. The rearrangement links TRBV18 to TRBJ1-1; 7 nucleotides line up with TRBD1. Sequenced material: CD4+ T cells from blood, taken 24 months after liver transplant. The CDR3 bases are TGTGCCAGCTCAGGACCTCAGGGGGGGAGCACTGAAGCTTTCTTT. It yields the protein CASSGPQGGSTEAFF.